A selection of T cell receptor beta chains follows, all from one sample in a study of OX40 agonist ivuxolimab in advanced cancers. TCRdb's copy holds only in-frame clones and misses some; the assay was immunoSEQ multiplex PCR. Here the sample spans about 50,000 clones, about 80% being singletons. This specimen consisted of CD4+ or CD8+ T cells sorted from blood, obtained in a trial of the OX40 agonist ivuxolimab. The source is an adult with an advanced solid tumor such as melanoma, head and neck, liver or kidney cancer. Both conserved end residues are part of each CDR3. D genes are given only for firm matches. Clone size is not always given. Where it is, it says once, few, many or a class for expanded clones.

clone_size: few
v_call: TRBV7-9
d_call: NA
j_call: TRBJ1-2
cdr3_aa: CAVAKGAGGLLSYTF
cdr3_nt: TGTGCAGTGGCTAAAGGGGCTGGAGGCCTCCTGAGCTACACCTTC

clone_size: once
v_call: TRBV4-3
d_call: NA
j_call: TRBJ2-3
cdr3_aa: CASSQDLQNTQYF
cdr3_nt: TGCGCCAGCAGCCAAGATTTGCAAAATACGCAGTATTTT

clone_size: NA
v_call: TRBV18
d_call: NA
j_call: TRBJ2-7
cdr3_aa: CASSRTTGNLYEQYF
cdr3_nt: TGTGCCAGCTCACGTACGACGGGTAACCTCTACGAGCAGTACTTC

clone_size: NA
v_call: TRBV2
d_call: TRBD1
j_call: TRBJ2-1
cdr3_aa: CASSKTGSKGDEQFF
cdr3_nt: TGTGCCAGCAGTAAGACAGGGAGTAAGGGGGATGAGCAGTTCTTC

clone_size: NA
v_call: TRBV5-6
d_call: NA
j_call: TRBJ1-4
cdr3_aa: CASSFRRIRDSNEKLFF
cdr3_nt: TGTGCCAGCAGTTTTAGGAGGATCAGGGACTCTAATGAAAAACTGTTTTTT

clone_size: NA
v_call: TRBV7-9
d_call: NA
j_call: TRBJ2-5
cdr3_aa: CASSPTQEVWETQYF
cdr3_nt: TGTGCCAGCAGCCCAACCCAGGAGGTCTGGGAGACCCAGTACTTC

clone_size: NA
v_call: TRBV2
d_call: NA
j_call: TRBJ2-1
cdr3_aa: CASKLWTAINEQFF
cdr3_nt: TGTGCCAGCAAACTATGGACGGCAATCAATGAGCAGTTCTTC

clone_size: NA
v_call: TRBV27
d_call: NA
j_call: TRBJ2-3
cdr3_aa: CASSLWGIASSTDTQYF
cdr3_nt: TGTGCCAGCAGTTTATGGGGTATAGCGTCTAGCACAGATACGCAGTATTTT

clone_size: NA
v_call: TRBV5-1
d_call: NA
j_call: TRBJ1-4
cdr3_aa: CASSVGRGVDEKLFF
cdr3_nt: TGCGCCAGCAGCGTGGGGAGGGGCGTCGATGAAAAACTGTTTTTT

clone_size: NA
v_call: TRBV19
d_call: TRBD2
j_call: TRBJ2-5
cdr3_aa: CASSPLAGKNRETQYF
cdr3_nt: TGTGCCAGTAGTCCTTTAGCGGGGAAGAACCGAGAGACCCAGTACTTC

clone_size: NA
v_call: TRBV5-4
d_call: NA
j_call: TRBJ1-1
cdr3_aa: CASTLEPSEAFF
cdr3_nt: TGTGCCAGCACCCTTGAACCTAGTGAAGCTTTCTTT

clone_size: NA
v_call: TRBV5-1
d_call: NA
j_call: TRBJ2-3
cdr3_aa: CASRAGTFRSDDTQYF
cdr3_nt: TGCGCCAGCAGGGCCGGGACTTTCCGAAGTGACGATACGCAGTATTTT

clone_size: few
v_call: TRBV20-1
d_call: NA
j_call: TRBJ2-5
cdr3_aa: CSGRGGETQYF
cdr3_nt: TGCAGTGGACGCGGAGGGGAGACCCAGTACTTC

clone_size: NA
v_call: TRBV29-1
d_call: NA
j_call: TRBJ2-1
cdr3_aa: CSVSGAYNEQFF
cdr3_nt: TGCAGCGTTAGCGGAGCCTACAATGAGCAGTTCTTC

clone_size: once
v_call: TRBV19
d_call: TRBD2
j_call: TRBJ2-7
cdr3_aa: CASSIAAGGTPYEQYF
cdr3_nt: TGTGCCAGTAGTATCGCCGCGGGAGGAACCCCCTACGAGCAGTACTTC

clone_size: once
v_call: TRBV28
d_call: NA
j_call: TRBJ1-5
cdr3_aa: CASSPLTRGGRQPQHF
cdr3_nt: TGTGCCAGCAGTCCCCTGACCCGGGGGGGGAGGCAGCCCCAGCATTTT

clone_size: NA
v_call: TRBV15
d_call: TRBD1
j_call: TRBJ1-6
cdr3_aa: CATSIEGGSRSPLHF
cdr3_nt: TGTGCCACCAGCATTGAAGGGGGCAGTAGGTCACCCCTCCACTTT

clone_size: NA
v_call: TRBV6-5
d_call: TRBD1
j_call: TRBJ1-2
cdr3_aa: CASRGTGKFYGYTF
cdr3_nt: TGTGCCAGCAGGGGGACAGGGAAATTCTATGGCTACACCTTC

clone_size: NA
v_call: TRBV15
d_call: TRBD2
j_call: TRBJ2-7
cdr3_aa: CATSRGGRAGEVYEQYF
cdr3_nt: TGTGCCACCAGCAGAGGAGGAAGAGCGGGAGAAGTCTACGAGCAGTACTTC

clone_size: NA
v_call: TRBV18
d_call: TRBD2
j_call: TRBJ2-1
cdr3_aa: CASSPRREGYNEQFF
cdr3_nt: TGTGCCAGCTCACCACGGCGGGAGGGTTACAATGAGCAGTTCTTC

clone_size: few
v_call: TRBV29-1
d_call: TRBD2
j_call: TRBJ2-5
cdr3_aa: CSVETGRGETQYF
cdr3_nt: TGCAGCGTTGAGACGGGGAGGGGAGAGACCCAGTACTTC

clone_size: NA
v_call: TRBV7-2
d_call: TRBD2
j_call: TRBJ2-7
cdr3_aa: CASSQGVAGGYEQYF
cdr3_nt: TGTGCCAGCAGCCAAGGGGTAGCGGGAGGCTACGAGCAGTACTTC

clone_size: few
v_call: TRBV2
d_call: NA
j_call: TRBJ2-7
cdr3_aa: CASRETPYEQYF
cdr3_nt: TGTGCCAGCAGGGAGACTCCCTACGAGCAGTACTTC

clone_size: NA
v_call: TRBV7-2
d_call: NA
j_call: TRBJ2-5
cdr3_aa: CASSLGGYQETQYF
cdr3_nt: TGTGCCAGCAGCTTAGGGGGGTACCAAGAGACCCAGTACTTC

clone_size: NA
v_call: TRBV29-1
d_call: TRBD1
j_call: TRBJ1-2
cdr3_aa: CSVQRQGALYGYTF
cdr3_nt: TGCAGCGTTCAGAGACAGGGGGCTTTATATGGCTACACCTTC

clone_size: NA
v_call: TRBV28
d_call: NA
j_call: TRBJ1-3
cdr3_aa: CASRADGFSGNTIYF
cdr3_nt: TGTGCCAGCAGAGCAGACGGTTTCTCTGGAAACACCATATATTTT

clone_size: NA
v_call: TRBV6-5
d_call: NA
j_call: TRBJ1-2
cdr3_aa: CASSYYVGENYGYTF
cdr3_nt: TGTGCCAGCAGTTACTATGTGGGGGAAAACTATGGCTACACCTTC

clone_size: NA
v_call: TRBV27
d_call: TRBD1
j_call: TRBJ1-2
cdr3_aa: CASSPGTGNYGYTF
cdr3_nt: TGTGCCAGCAGTCCCGGGACAGGGAACTATGGCTACACCTTC

clone_size: NA
v_call: TRBV7-3
d_call: NA
j_call: TRBJ1-1
cdr3_aa: CASSPRGRGDTEAFF
cdr3_nt: TGTGCCAGCAGCCCAAGGGGGAGGGGAGACACTGAAGCTTTCTTT

clone_size: NA
v_call: TRBV9
d_call: NA
j_call: TRBJ1-1
cdr3_aa: CASSVEESTEAFF
cdr3_nt: TGTGCCAGCAGCGTAGAGGAGAGCACTGAAGCTTTCTTT

clone_size: NA
v_call: TRBV4-2
d_call: NA
j_call: TRBJ2-1
cdr3_aa: CASSSESKNEQFF
cdr3_nt: TGTGCCAGCAGCTCAGAATCGAAGAATGAGCAGTTCTTC

clone_size: NA
v_call: TRBV7-8
d_call: NA
j_call: TRBJ1-5
cdr3_aa: CASGRQGNQPQHF
cdr3_nt: TGTGCCAGCGGGCGCCAGGGAAATCAGCCCCAGCATTTT

clone_size: few
v_call: TRBV7-2
d_call: NA
j_call: TRBJ1-4
cdr3_aa: CASSLVRGSQNEKLFF
cdr3_nt: TGTGCCAGCAGCTTAGTTCGCGGCAGCCAGAATGAAAAACTGTTTTTT

clone_size: once
v_call: TRBV29-1
d_call: NA
j_call: TRBJ2-3
cdr3_aa: CSVKWGGTDTQYF
cdr3_nt: TGCAGCGTTAAGTGGGGGGGCACAGATACGCAGTATTTT

clone_size: NA
v_call: TRBV2
d_call: NA
j_call: TRBJ2-1
cdr3_aa: CASTPNNEQFF
cdr3_nt: TGTGCCAGCACCCCCAACAATGAGCAGTTCTTC

clone_size: NA
v_call: TRBV27
d_call: TRBD1
j_call: TRBJ2-1
cdr3_aa: CASSRKGDRTLYNEQFF
cdr3_nt: TGTGCCAGCAGCCGTAAAGGGGACAGGACCCTTTACAATGAGCAGTTCTTC